This T cell receptor beta chain was recorded in a study of T cells in localized non-small cell lung cancer. General study points: The greatest T cell clonality was found in uninvolved adjacent lung (higher than in tumor). Heterogeneity cannot be ruled out, as sequencing used one tumor region only.

Trimming pared 3 bases from V and 2 bases from J, leaving 16 bases between. The length of the CDR3 is 16 residues. Looked up from germline, CDR1 is LNHDA and CDR2 is SQIVND (reference sequence). Points on this clone: Its antigen is unknown.

Assay: immunoSEQ multiplex PCR; the TCRdb copy retains only in-frame clones and omits some. The sample comprises about 74,000 clones, about four fifths of which are singletons, and 1% to 1.5% rests with the top ten. The sequencing here drew on peripheral blood, taken before any cancer treatment. The clonotype was recovered from a female donor over 55 with stage I lung adenocarcinoma. V is TRBV19 and J is TRBJ1-1, with D maybe TRBD1 (6 bases). The DNA for the CDR3 is TGTGCCAGTAGTATTCCCACAGGGCGGGATAACACTGAAGCTTTCTTT. It yields the protein CASSIPTGRDNTEAFF.